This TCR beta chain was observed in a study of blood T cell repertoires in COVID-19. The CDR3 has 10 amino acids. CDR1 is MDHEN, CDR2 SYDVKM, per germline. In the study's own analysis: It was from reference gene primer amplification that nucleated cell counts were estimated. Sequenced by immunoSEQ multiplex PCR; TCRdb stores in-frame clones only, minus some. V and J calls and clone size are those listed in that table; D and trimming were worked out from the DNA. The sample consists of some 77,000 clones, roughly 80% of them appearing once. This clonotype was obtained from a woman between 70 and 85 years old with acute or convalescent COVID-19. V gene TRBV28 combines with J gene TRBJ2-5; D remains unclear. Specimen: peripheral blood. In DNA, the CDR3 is TGTGCTACCGCGTTAGAGACCCAGTACTTC. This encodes CATALETQYF.